This T cell receptor (beta chain) was captured by sequencing in a study of shared clonotypes between healthy human individuals. Adult donors, all healthy and HIV-negative, had no recent acute infections or vaccinations. In the authors' methods: Filtering differed for immunoSEQ, which gave only junction sequences without quality scores. Repertoires were generated with immunoSEQ multiplex PCR, while TCRdb's copy carries only in-frame clones and drops some. The D gene and trimming were derived from the DNA, and the V and J assignments and clone size from that table. The sample has about 470,000 clones, around 75% seen once. Trimming cost V 5 bases and J 6 bases; bases outside gene matches: 5. Germline CDR1 SGHTA, CDR2 FQGNSA. This CDR3 contains 16 residues.

The sequence was obtained from a woman between 40 and 55 years old in good health. Some clones in this sample may be carry-over from other donors' samples. V and J are TRBV7-2 and TRBJ2-1; 15 nucleotides agree with TRBD2. The sequenced sample consisted of PBMCs. The CDR3 sequence: CASSRTSGRAGNEQFF. CDR3 in DNA: TGTGCCAGCAGCAGGACTAGCGGGAGGGCCGGCAATGAGCAGTTCTTC.